This T cell receptor (beta chain) was captured by sequencing in a study of control samples from healthy donors and cancer patients. V was clipped by 6 bases and J by 5 bases, with 4 bases between them. The length of the CDR3 is 10 residues. Looked up from germline, CDR1 is MNHEY and CDR2 is SVGAGI. Sequenced by immunoSEQ multiplex PCR; TCRdb stores in-frame clones only, minus some. The top ten clones hold 11% to 15% of a sample with about 130,000 clones, about 94% of them seen once. The chain links TRBV6-5 to TRBJ2-5; D ambiguous. Sequencing input: PBMCs. This receptor was taken from a man aged 60-69 years with colorectal cancer. As DNA, the CDR3 is TGTGCCAGCAGCCGGGAGACCCAGTACTTC. Protein: CASSRETQYF.